This T cell receptor (beta chain) was retrieved from a study of T cell changes during pregnancy in multiple sclerosis (dated by TCRdb to the late 2010s). A note on the overall study: In women with multiple sclerosis, the researchers looked at how the T cell repertoire shifted as pregnancy progressed.

The library was made by the immunoSEQ multiplex PCR assay. TCRdb mirrors the immuneACCESS table, restricted to in-frame sequences. Some clones are absent from its copies; in checked studies, under half trace to an unresolved V gene, and the reason for the others is unknown. This sample is represented by roughly 75,000 clones; 90% to 95% of them were singletons. Together, the top ten hold 2.6% of the sample. Note on this clone: The antigen this receptor binds is unknown. No much larger clonotype is one base removed from it; base qualities were not supplied.

The CDR3 numbers 15 residues from cysteine through phenylalanine. Just CDR3 DNA is preserved here, 45 bases in frame from base 1. V and J are truncated by 4 bases and 0 bases respectively, leaving an intervening sequence of 12 bases. The germline V gene (reference sequence) provides CDR1 MNHEY and CDR2 SMNVEV. This receptor was obtained from a female donor in good health, enrolled as a control in a pregnancy study. Sample: peripheral blood, taken after pregnancy. In this chain, TRBV27 is recombined with TRBJ1-1; the D region possibly corresponds to TRBD1 (5 bases align). Here the CDR3 is given as CASSSETGVNTEAFF. In nucleotide form, the sequence is TGTGCCAGCAGTTCCGAGACGGGGGTGAACACTGAAGCTTTCTTT.